The 30 T cell receptor beta chains in this list originate from one sample, sequenced in a study of CD8 T cells in Susac syndrome. RNA amounts of roughly 0.5 to 1 ug underwent reverse transcription with random hexamers. TCRdb analysed the immunoSEQ multiplex PCR reads with MiXCR anew, one entry per CDR3 protein. The table includes more than 250,000 distinct CDR3 sequences, about 91% detected once. The sample consisted of CD4+ T cells from PBMCs. The receptor source for this set is a human donor with multiple sclerosis.

The chain carries TRBV24-1 and TRBJ1-2; D might be TRBD1 (5 bases). The germline V gene has CDR1 KGHDR and CDR2 SFDVKD. The CDR3 covers 14 residues. Trimming removed 5 bases at V and 1 base at J, with 10 bases between. The CDR3, as DNA: TGTGCCACCAGTGTTACGACAGTTAACTATGGCTACACCTTC. It yields the protein CATSVTTVNYGYTF.

CDR3: CASSQVRGHYGYTF. Written as DNA, the CDR3 is TGTGCCAGCAGCCAAGTACGTGGGCACTATGGCTACACCTTC. The rearrangement links TRBV3-1 to TRBJ1-2; D remains unclear. The CDR3 extends over 14 amino acids. Looked up from germline, CDR1 is LGHDT and CDR2 is YNNKEL (reference sequence). Deletions cut 1 base from V and 3 bases from J, with 9 bases between.

This chain links TRBV7-2 with TRBJ1-1; 8 bases fit TRBD1. CDR1 is SGHTA and CDR2 is FQGNSA in the germline V gene. Trimming at V came to 3 bases and at J to 1 base, leaving 4 bases not matched to a gene. The CDR3 spans 15 residues. The CDR3 nucleotides read TGTGCCAGCAGCTTTCAGGGGGCGGCGAACACTGAAGCTTTCTTT. This gives the protein CASSFQGAANTEAFF.

V gene TRBV9 combines with J gene TRBJ2-4; D uncertain. The V and J ends lost 3 bases and 1 base respectively, with 5 bases between them. The CDR3 runs 13 residues. Germline V CDR1 and CDR2: SGDLS, YYNGEE. DNA for the CDR3: TGTGCCAGCAGCGCCTCGGCCAAAAACATTCAGTACTTC. The encoded protein is CASSASAKNIQYF.

The V gene is TRBV7-2, the J gene TRBJ1-2; D might be TRBD1 (5 bases). Looked up from germline, CDR1 is SGHTA and CDR2 is FQGNSA. This CDR3 region has 15 residues. The V gene lost 7 bases and the J gene lost 7 bases, with 22 bases spanning the gap. The CDR3 here is CASTQSVGLGLGYTF. The CDR3 nucleotides are TGTGCCAGCACCCAGTCGGTTGGCTTGGGGCTTGGCTACACCTTC.

The chain employs TRBV3-1 and TRBJ2-1; D is ambiguous. This CDR3 is built from 12 residues. Germline V gene sequence: CDR1 LGHDT, CDR2 YNNKEL (reference sequence). The V end was cut by 1 base, the J end by 13 bases, with 11 bases between. The CDR3 reads CASSQGPHFQFF. In DNA, the CDR3 is TGTGCCAGCAGCCAAGGGCCCCACTTTCAGTTCTTC.

V is TRBV18 and J is TRBJ2-5; no clear D gene. The CDR3 spans 14 residues. Germline-derived CDR1 and CDR2 are KGHSH and LQKENI. Trimming took off 0 bases at V and 2 bases at J, with 7 bases between the two ends. The CDR3 DNA is TGTGCCAGCTCACCACCTAGCCTACAAGAGACCCAGTACTTC. This translates into CASSPPSLQETQYF.

V usage is TRBV20-1 and J usage is TRBJ1-5, with 7 bases matching TRBD1. Unmatched junction bases numbered 7, after V lost 0 bases and J lost 2 bases. Germline V gene lookup returns CDR1 DFQATT and CDR2 SNEGSKA (reference sequence). The CDR3 loop spans 16 amino acids. CDR3 nucleotides: TGCAGTGCTAGAGATCCCGCAGGGGGTGGCAATCAGCCCCAGCATTTT. Translating gives CSARDPAGGGNQPQHF.

This sequence joins TRBV11-1 and TRBJ2-1; D gene ambiguous. The CDR3 contains 13 residues. CDR1 is SGHAT, CDR2 FQDESV, per germline (reference sequence). Trimming left V 5 bases short and J 5 bases short, with 10 bases between. CDR3 amino acids: CASSPRLDNEQFF. The CDR3 nucleotides read TGTGCCAGCAGCCCACGTCTAGACAATGAGCAGTTCTTC.

V and J are TRBV19 and TRBJ2-3, with D unclear. In germline, CDR1 is LNHDA, CDR2 SQIVND (reference sequence). Trimming removed 7 bases from V and 0 bases from J, with 5 bases in between. The CDR3 spans 12 residues. CDR3 nucleotides: TGTGCCAGTATAGGGAGCACAGATACGCAGTATTTT. It translates to CASIGSTDTQYF.

The rearrangement uses TRBV3-1 and TRBJ2-3; no firm D call. Germline CDR1 is LGHDT and CDR2 is YNNKEL (reference sequence). The CDR3 extends over 15 amino acids. The V end lost 6 bases, the J end lost 4 bases, and 17 bases lay between the germline ends. CDR3 bases: TGTGCCAGCAGTCCAAGGGAAGGAAGCGCAGATACGCAGTATTTT. Protein sequence: CASSPREGSADTQYF.

The J gene is TRBJ2-2, the V gene TRBV5-1; 7 bases align to TRBD1. Germline assignment: CDR1 SGHRS and CDR2 YFSETQ. This CDR3 spans 16 amino acids. The J segment lost 1 base and the V segment lost 6 bases, leaving 9 bases of the junction unmatched. CDR3 amino acids: CASNRAGTVNTGELFF. For the CDR3, the DNA is TGCGCCAGCAACAGGGCTGGGACAGTGAACACCGGGGAGCTGTTTTTT.

The chain employs TRBV30 and TRBJ1-2; no firm D call. Between the trimmed V and J ends, which lost 8 bases and 5 bases, there was a span of 18 bases. In germline, CDR1 is GTSNPN, CDR2 SVGIG (reference sequence). CDR3 length equals 13 residues. CDR3 DNA sequence: TGTGCCCAACGATCCCGCCGCGGGTATGGCTACACCTTC. It translates to CAQRSRRGYGYTF. The full variable domain, rest sourced from reference TRBV30 and TRBJ1-2, is SQTIHQWPATLVQPVGSPLSLECTVEGTSNPNLYWYRQAAGRGLQLLFYSVGIGQISSEVPQNLSASRPQDRQFILSSKKLLLSDSGFYLCAQRSRRGYGYTFGSGTRLTVV.

V and J are TRBV24-1 and TRBJ2-1; D uncertain. Per germline, CDR1 KGHDR and CDR2 SFDVKD. The CDR3 is 14 residues long. Trimming stripped 3 bases from V and 8 bases from J, with 13 bases between. The CDR3 DNA reads TGTGCCACCAGTGATCCAAAGGGCGAACATGAGCAGTTCTTC. Protein sequence: CATSDPKGEHEQFF.

The chain has TRBV4-1 and TRBJ2-1, with D perhaps assigned TRBD1 or TRBD2 (5 bases each). The germline V and J ends were trimmed by 6 bases and 4 bases, with 19 bases remaining between them. Per the germline V gene, CDR1 is MGHRA and CDR2 is YSYEKL. The CDR3 loop spans 16 amino acids. This CDR3 is CASRPGRGSYYNEQFF. The CDR3 coding sequence is TGCGCCAGCAGACCAGGGAGAGGCAGTTATTACAATGAGCAGTTCTTC.

V is TRBV29-1 and J is TRBJ2-1, with TRBD2 as a possible D gene (7 bases). CDR1 is SQVTM, CDR2 ANQGSEA, per germline. The V end lost 1 base, the J end lost 6 bases, and 16 bases lay between the germline ends. The CDR3 extends over 15 amino acids. The CDR3 DNA is TGCAGCGTTGAAGGAGGGGGGGCCGGCGGCAATGAGCAGTTCTTC. As protein: CSVEGGGAGGNEQFF.

V and J are TRBV9 and TRBJ1-2, with D unclear. V was trimmed by 0 bases and J by 8 bases, leaving 17 bases between them. This CDR3 region has 15 residues. Germline CDR1 reads SGDLS; CDR2 reads YYNGEE. The CDR3 DNA is TGTGCCAGCAGCGTAGCCGGGCGGGCCCCTTGGGGCTACACCTTC. It specifies CASSVAGRAPWGYTF.

The chain is built from TRBV7-9 and TRBJ2-7; tentatively, D is TRBD2 (5 bases). The V end was cut by 1 base, the J end by 1 base, with 11 bases between. The germline V gene encodes CDR1 SEHNR and CDR2 FQNEAQ (reference sequence). This CDR3 comprises 15 residues. The CDR3 region is CASSLGGAVSYEQYF. The CDR3, as DNA: TGTGCCAGCAGCTTAGGGGGAGCGGTATCCTACGAGCAGTACTTC.

The chain has TRBV7-8 and TRBJ2-5; 9 bases match TRBD2. Unmatched junction bases numbered 7, after V lost 5 bases and J lost 3 bases. The CDR3 has 15 amino acids. Germline V CDR1 and CDR2: SGHVS, FQNEAQ. The CDR3 coding sequence is TGTGCCAGCAGCCGCCGACTAGCGGTAAAAGAGACCCAGTACTTC. Translated: CASSRRLAVKETQYF.

This chain connects TRBV4-2 to TRBJ1-5; D unclear. This CDR3 region has 14 residues. Germline CDR1 is LGHNA and CDR2 is YNFKEQ. V lost 1 base and J lost 9, with 13 bases in between. CDR3 in amino acids: CASSQAPDRRPQHF. The CDR3 nucleotides read TGTGCCAGCAGCCAAGCGCCGGACCGGAGGCCCCAGCATTTT.

This sequence joins TRBV5-1 and TRBJ2-1; D uncertain. The CDR3 spans 13 residues. Trimming removed 1 base at V and 10 bases at J, with 12 bases between. Looked up from germline, CDR1 is SGHRS and CDR2 is YFSETQ. CDR3 in amino acids: CASSLFTLGEQFF. The CDR3, as DNA: TGCGCCAGCAGCTTGTTTACCCTGGGAGAGCAGTTCTTC.

The V call is TRBV19, the J call TRBJ1-2, with D possibly TRBD1 on 5 matching bases. Trimming stripped 7 bases from V and 1 base from J, with 16 bases between. This CDR3 has 15 residues. The V gene's germline CDR1 is LNHDA and CDR2 SQIVND (reference sequence). The CDR3 coding sequence is TGTGCCAGTACCCCCCAGCGGGGCGGTAACTATGGCTACACCTTC. This gives the protein CASTPQRGGNYGYTF. The entire variable domain, with the rest obtained from reference TRBV19 and TRBJ1-2, is as follows: DGGITQSPKYLFRKEGQNVTLSCEQNLNHDAMYWYRQDPGQGLRLIYYSQIVNDFQKGDIAEGYSVSREKKESFPLTVTSAQKNPTAFYLCASTPQRGGNYGYTFGSGTRLTVV.

This chain connects TRBV20-1 to TRBJ1-2; 7 bases map to TRBD1. The trim removed 0 bases at V and 1 base at J, leaving 2 bases unmatched. Germline lookup yields CDR1 DFQATT and CDR2 SNEGSKA (reference sequence). The CDR3 length is 14 residues. This CDR3 is CSARERGRNYGYTF. The CDR3 DNA reads as TGCAGTGCTAGAGAAAGGGGGCGTAACTATGGCTACACCTTC.

This rearrangement joins TRBV19 to TRBJ1-5, with D possibly matching TRBD1 (5 bases). This CDR3 has 13 residues. The germline gives CDR1 LNHDA, CDR2 SQIVND (reference sequence). Trimming removed 5 bases from V and 5 bases from J, with 10 bases in between. CDR3 coding DNA: TGTGCCAGTAGTGATGACAGAGATCAGCCCCAGCATTTT. This translates into CASSDDRDQPQHF.

This clonotype showed up just once. The chain employs TRBV10-3 and TRBJ2-5, with a possible D match to TRBD2 (6 bases). The CDR3 extends over 17 amino acids. Germline CDR1 reads ENHRY; CDR2 reads SYGVKD. V lost 0 bases and J lost 0, with 14 bases in between. CDR3 nucleotides: TGTGCCATCAGTGAGTCGGCGGGGACTTCGTACCAAGAGACCCAGTACTTC. Protein sequence: CAISESAGTSYQETQYF.

The genes are TRBV6-5 and TRBJ1-1; D unresolved. Between the trimmed V and J ends, which lost 0 bases and 8 bases, there was a span of 13 bases. This CDR3 contains 14 residues. CDR1 and CDR2 from the germline V gene are MNHEY and SVGAGI. The DNA for the CDR3 is TGTGCCAGCAGTTACTCGAAGGCAGTCTCGGAAGCTTTCTTT. Encoded protein: CASSYSKAVSEAFF.

The V gene is TRBV20-1, the J gene TRBJ2-4, with D perhaps matching TRBD2 (5 bases). The CDR3 totals 14 residues. V was pared by 2 bases and J by 0 bases, with 8 bases between. The germline V gene has CDR1 DFQATT and CDR2 SNEGSKA (reference sequence). CDR3 protein: CSARSGLAKNIQYF. The CDR3 nucleotides are TGCAGTGCTAGATCAGGACTAGCCAAAAACATTCAGTACTTC.

V gene TRBV3-1 combines with J gene TRBJ2-7, with 9 bases matching TRBD1. The junction had 5 bases not matched to a gene; V was cut back by 1 base and J by 7 bases. CDR1 is LGHDT, CDR2 YNNKEL, per germline (reference sequence). The length of the CDR3 is 14 residues. This chain's CDR3 is CASSQVNRGQEQYF. Written as DNA, the CDR3 is TGTGCCAGCAGCCAAGTTAACAGGGGGCAGGAGCAGTACTTC.

V usage is TRBV20-1 and J usage is TRBJ1-1; D gene ambiguous. CDR1 and CDR2 from the germline V gene are DFQATT and SNEGSKA (reference sequence). This CDR3 is built from 14 residues. Trimming left V 6 bases short and J 3 bases short, with 17 bases between. In nucleotides, the CDR3 is TGCAGTGCGCGCCCGAGTGGGGTGGACACTGAAGCTTTCTTT. This sequence encodes CSARPSGVDTEAFF.

The chain has TRBV19 and TRBJ1-2, with TRBD1 matching over 7 bases. This CDR3 has 16 amino acids. In germline, CDR1 is LNHDA, CDR2 SQIVND (reference sequence). V gave up 5 bases and J gave up 8 bases; unmatched junction bases: 17. CDR3 coding DNA: TGTGCCAGTAGTCTCAACGCCGGGACAGAAGTAGGAGGCTACACCTTC. Translation gives CASSLNAGTEVGGYTF. Full variable domain (outside the CDR3, taken from reference TRBV19 and TRBJ1-2): DGGITQSPKYLFRKEGQNVTLSCEQNLNHDAMYWYRQDPGQGLRLIYYSQIVNDFQKGDIAEGYSVSREKKESFPLTVTSAQKNPTAFYLCASSLNAGTEVGGYTFGSGTRLTVV.